This TCR beta chain was retrieved from a study of regulatory T cells in long-lasting Graves disease. CDR3-region Arm-PCR and iRepertoire HTBI primers produced the TCR beta libraries. TCRdb passed the multiplex PCR reads through MiXCR, listing each CDR3 protein once. In the table there are about 470,000 distinct CDR3 sequences, about 20% of which are singletons. Points from the study as a whole: Persistent disease preferred TRBV28, TRBJ1-2 and TRBJ2-5; new disease, TRBV20-1 and TRBJ2-1. Thyroid tissue was not studied; only peripheral blood was.

Time point here: persistent/refractory GD, antithyroid drugs over 5 years with positive TRAb. There was RNA extracted from PBMCs, and the TCR library was made from it. Diagnosing Graves' disease relied on the American Thyroid Association guidelines. This clonotype was seen only a few times. Its antigen remains unidentified. There are 14 residues in the CDR3. V shed 0 bases, J shed 6 bases, and the junction held 4 bases outside the gene matches. From germline, CDR1 is SGHRS and CDR2 YFSETQ. The specimen comprised peripheral blood mononuclear cells (PBMCs), sampled when the disease was refractory, from a patient treated with antithyroid drugs. The sequence derives from a female donor with Graves disease. V usage is TRBV5-1 and J usage is TRBJ2-3; the match to TRBD1 covers 7 bases. CDR3 protein: CASSLEDRADTQYF. The CDR3, as DNA: TGCGCCAGCAGCTTGGAAGACAGGGCGGATACGCAGTATTTT.